These 27 T cell receptor beta chains share one sample of origin, sequenced in a study of identical twins. TCRdb re-derived calls from the 5' RACE reads in MiXCR, one entry per CDR3 protein. The top ten clones hold roughly 0.9% of a sample with about 660,000 distinct CDR3 sequences, 8% to 9% of them seen once. This sample also belongs to another study, concerning yellow fever vaccine responses in identical twins.

Sequenced: PBMCs. Receptors were obtained from a woman aged 18-35 years in good health.

This clonotype was recorded a few times. The chain combines TRBV1 with TRBJ2-7; the table gives TRBD2 as D, unverified against the DNA. TRBV1 represents a pseudogene. The CDR3 is made up of 15 amino acids. CDR3 region: CTSSQGSEDTYEQYF. The CDR3 nucleotides read TGCACCAGCAGCCAAGGGTCGGAGGATACCTACGAGCAGTACTTC.

In its sample, this clonotype was seen a few times. The chain links TRBV6-1 to TRBJ1-2; 7 bases fit TRBD1. The V gene end was trimmed by 7 bases and the J gene end by 8 bases; junction bases not matched to a gene: 10. The CDR3 is 13 residues long. Germline loops: CDR1 MNHNS, CDR2 SASEGT. CDR3 nucleotides: TGTGCCAGCAAGAGTACAGGGGTCAAAGGCTACACCTTC. Protein: CASKSTGVKGYTF.

The chain uses TRBV4-3 and TRBJ2-1; 7 bases are a match to TRBD1. Germline-derived CDR1 and CDR2 are LGHNA and YSLEER. CDR3 length: 15 residues. V lost 0 bases to trimming and J lost 5 bases; unmatched junction nucleotides: 4. CDR3 DNA sequence: TGCGCCAGCAGCCAAGACCGGGACAGCGACAATGAGCAGTTCTTC. Protein product: CASSQDRDSDNEQFF.

This clonotype was recorded at least ten times. The chain joins TRBV5-6 to TRBJ1-2, with D tentatively TRBD1 (6 bases). The CDR3 has 13 residues. Trimming left V 4 bases short and J 3 bases short, with 10 bases between. Germline V gives CDR1 SGHDT, CDR2 YYEEEE. The CDR3 nucleotides read TGTGCCAGCAGCCTTACAGGGTACTATGGCTACACCTTC. Encoded protein: CASSLTGYYGYTF.

This clonotype was seen ten or more times. The chain uses TRBV29-1 and TRBJ1-2, with 9 positions matching TRBD1. Germline values: CDR1 SQVTM, CDR2 ANQGSEA. This CDR3 has 13 residues. J gave up 12 bases and V 6 bases, and 14 bases lay outside the gene matches. Written as DNA, the CDR3 is TGCAGCGTCGTCGGCGGGACAGGGAATCAGAACACCTTC. Protein product: CSVVGGTGNQNTF.

The V gene is TRBV7-9, the J gene TRBJ1-2, with no clear D. This CDR3 region has 12 residues. Germline-derived CDR1 and CDR2 are SEHNR and FQNEAQ (reference sequence). Between the trimmed V and J ends, which lost 1 base and 5 bases, there was a span of 5 bases. The DNA of the CDR3 is TGTGCCAGCAGCTTAGAGCCTTATGGCTACACCTTC. This encodes CASSLEPYGYTF. The whole variable domain, remainder taken from reference TRBV7-9 and TRBJ1-2, is DTGVSQNPRHKITKRGQNVTFRCDPISEHNRLYWYRQTLGQGPEFLTYFQNEAQLEKSRLLSDRFSAERPKGSFSTLEIQRTEQGDSAMYLCASSLEPYGYTFGSGTRLTVV.

This clonotype has just a few counts. The V call is TRBV4-3, the J call TRBJ2-7; D is possibly TRBD1 (5 bases). The CDR3 is 15 residues long. Germline-derived CDR1 and CDR2 are LGHNA and YSLEER. V lost 0 bases and J lost 7, with 16 bases in between. CDR3 protein: CASSQDRQGLEEQYF. The CDR3 DNA is TGCGCCAGCAGCCAAGATCGCCAGGGTTTGGAAGAGCAGTACTTC.

J is TRBJ2-5 and V is TRBV15, with D uncertain. The CDR3 spans 11 residues. Trimming left V 6 bases short and J 9 bases short, with 11 bases between. From germline, CDR1 is LNHNV and CDR2 YYDKDF (reference sequence). The CDR3 sequence is CATSSSYAQYF. The DNA of the CDR3 is TGTGCCACCAGTTCCTCCTATGCCCAGTACTTC.

The table lists this clonotype with a few counts. This chain connects TRBV19 to TRBJ2-1; D gene uncertain. V was shortened by 5 bases and J by 3 bases, with 17 bases between the two germline ends. CDR3 length: 16 residues. Germline CDR1 reads LNHDA; CDR2 reads SQIVND (reference sequence). The CDR3 protein is CASSGNLAENYNEQFF. The CDR3 bases are TGTGCCAGTAGTGGGAATCTTGCGGAGAACTACAATGAGCAGTTCTTC.

The rearrangement uses TRBV4-3 and TRBJ2-1, with 9 bases aligning to TRBD2. Per the germline V gene, CDR1 is LGHNA and CDR2 is YSLEER. V gave up 4 bases and J gave up 8 bases; unmatched junction bases: 9. The CDR3 length is 15 residues. This chain's CDR3 is CASSPSGVFGDEQFF. The CDR3 DNA reads TGCGCCAGCAGCCCTAGCGGGGTCTTTGGCGATGAGCAGTTCTTC.

This chain links TRBV20-1 with TRBJ2-2; D uncertain. This CDR3 contains 15 residues. Germline assignment: CDR1 DFQATT and CDR2 SNEGSKA (reference sequence). Trimming removed 6 bases at V and 1 base at J, with 15 bases between. This chain's CDR3 is CSALYDPKNTGELFF. As DNA, the CDR3 is TGCAGTGCCCTATACGACCCCAAGAACACCGGGGAGCTGTTTTTT.

This clonotype was recorded at least ten times. The J gene is TRBJ2-1, the V gene TRBV29-1; 7 bases map to TRBD2. Germline assignment: CDR1 SQVTM and CDR2 ANQGSEA. The CDR3 covers 14 residues. J was trimmed by 4 bases and V by 3 bases; bases with no gene match: 6. DNA of the CDR3: TGCAGCGTTGACTCCAGCGGGGTATACAATGAGCAGTTCTTC. Translating it yields CSVDSSGVYNEQFF.

This clonotype was recorded a few times. The rearrangement joins TRBV7-2 to TRBJ2-1; D perhaps matches TRBD1 (5 bases). The CDR3 is made up of 13 amino acids. Trimming removed 0 bases from V and 7 bases from J, with 7 bases in between. In germline, CDR1 is SGHTA, CDR2 FQGNSA. Written as DNA, the CDR3 is TGTGCCAGCAGCTTAGCGCAGGGTAATGAGCAGTTCTTC. It translates to CASSLAQGNEQFF. Supplemented by reference TRBV7-2 and TRBJ2-1, the full variable domain reads GAGVSQSPSNKVTEKGKDVELRCDPISGHTALYWYRQSLGQGLEFLIYFQGNSAPDKSGLPSDRFSAERTGGSVSTLTIQRTQQEDSAVYLCASSLAQGNEQFFGPGTRLTVL.

The chain links TRBV4-3 to TRBJ1-1, with D unresolved. From germline, CDR1 is LGHNA and CDR2 YSLEER. The CDR3 runs to 16 residues. Trimming pared 1 base from V and 7 bases from J, leaving 19 bases between. DNA of the CDR3: TGCGCCAGCAGCCAAGGAGCGGGGAAGAGGCGATTTGAAGCTTTCTTT. It encodes CASSQGAGKRRFEAFF.

This sequence joins TRBV28 and TRBJ1-6; D might be TRBD1 (5 bases). Germline-derived CDR1 and CDR2 are MDHEN and SYDVKM. Trimming stripped 4 bases from V and 7 bases from J, with 11 bases between. The CDR3 contains 14 residues. CDR3 sequence (DNA): TGTGCCAGCAGTTCAGCAGGGATGAATTCACCCCTCCACTTT. As protein: CASSSAGMNSPLHF.

This clonotype turned up a few times. The chain combines TRBV6-2 or TRBV6-3 with TRBJ2-7, with 9 bases matching TRBD2. Germline assignment: CDR1 MNHEY and CDR2 SVGEGT. V gave up 2 bases and J gave up 3 bases; unmatched junction bases: 8. The CDR3 has 16 amino acids. CDR3: CASSYPTGTSLYEQYF. The CDR3 nucleotides are TGTGCCAGCAGTTACCCAACCGGGACTAGCCTCTACGAGCAGTACTTC.

This rearrangement joins TRBV28 to TRBJ2-7; weak D call: TRBD2 (6 bases). V lost 1 base and J lost 0, with 13 bases in between. Germline values: CDR1 MDHEN, CDR2 SYDVKM. The CDR3 spans 16 residues. The CDR3 region is CASSLSSGELSYEQYF. DNA for the CDR3: TGTGCCAGCAGTTTATCATCGGGAGAACTCTCCTACGAGCAGTACTTC. Filled out from reference TRBV28 and TRBJ2-7, the complete variable domain reads DVKVTQSSRYLVKRTGEKVFLECVQDMDHENMFWYRQDPGLGLRLIYFSYDVKMKEKGDIPEGYSVSREKKERFSLILESASTNQTSMYLCASSLSSGELSYEQYFGPGTRLTVT.

This clonotype was recorded a few times. The J gene is TRBJ2-7, the V gene TRBV29-1; TRBD1 matches at 9 bases. The CDR3 runs to 15 residues. J gave up 2 bases and V 1 base, and 6 bases lay outside the gene matches. Germline assignment: CDR1 SQVTM and CDR2 ANQGSEA. The CDR3 protein is CSVEARDRVPYEQYF. In nucleotides, the CDR3 is TGCAGCGTTGAAGCCCGGGACAGGGTCCCCTACGAGCAGTACTTC.

This clonotype was counted only a few times. DNA for the CDR3: TGTGCCAGCAGCCAAGCCCTCCTAGCGGGGGCTACCGGGGAGCTGTTTTTT. This gives the protein CASSQALLAGATGELFF. V usage is TRBV14 and J usage is TRBJ2-2, with 10 bases matching TRBD2. V trimming: 1 base; J trimming: 5 bases; junction bases outside the gene matches: 7. CDR1 and CDR2 (germline): SGHDN, FVKESK. The CDR3 runs 17 residues.

The sample holds a few counts of this clonotype. This sequence joins TRBV19 and TRBJ2-3; possibly TRBD1 for D (5 bases). Trimming stripped 5 bases from V and 0 bases from J, with 18 bases between. This CDR3 comprises 17 residues. Germline V CDR1 and CDR2: LNHDA, SQIVND (reference sequence). This CDR3 reads CASSVPGQGPSTDTQYF. The CDR3 coding sequence is TGTGCCAGTAGTGTCCCCGGGCAGGGTCCGAGCACAGATACGCAGTATTTT.

Comment on this clonotype: One end of the junction varies from germline; a read error may be responsible. The genes are TRBV12-3 or TRBV12-4 and TRBJ2-5; D gene ambiguous. This CDR3 spans 14 amino acids. CDR3 bases: TGTGACAGCAGTTTATCCCTAATGACAGAGACCCAGTACTTC. It encodes CDSSLSLMTETQYF.

The chain couples TRBV12-3 or TRBV12-4 to TRBJ2-5, with 8 positions matching TRBD2. Trimming cost V 5 bases and J 3 bases; bases outside gene matches: 8. This CDR3 spans 15 amino acids. The CDR3 DNA follows: TGTGCCAGCAGTCCGAAGCGGGGGATAAAAGAGACCCAGTACTTC. This translates into CASSPKRGIKETQYF.

This clonotype was recorded a few times. The V call is TRBV5-1, the J call TRBJ2-5; 9 bases line up with TRBD1. There are 13 residues in the CDR3. V was clipped by 3 bases and J by 3 bases; unmatched bases: 0. In germline, CDR1 is SGHRS, CDR2 YFSETQ. The DNA of the CDR3 is TGCGCCAGCAGCTGGACAGGGGAAGAGACCCAGTACTTC. It encodes CASSWTGEETQYF. Based on the CDR3 plus reference TRBV5-1 and TRBJ2-5, the full variable domain is KAGVTQTPRYLIKTRGQQVTLSCSPISGHRSVSWYQQTPGQGLQFLFEYFSETQRNKGNFPGRFSGRQFSNSRSEMNVSTLELGDSALYLCASSWTGEETQYFGPGTRLLVL.

The V call is TRBV3-1, the J call TRBJ2-6; TRBD1 aligns across 9 bases. The CDR3 spans 21 residues. Germline assignment: CDR1 LGHDT and CDR2 YNNKEL (reference sequence). The trim removed 4 bases at V and 1 base at J, leaving 17 bases unmatched. Here the CDR3 DNA reads TGTGCCAGCAGCCCCTCACCCGTAAAGACAGGGGGGTGGTCTGGGGCCAACGTCCTGACTTTC. The encoded protein is CASSPSPVKTGGWSGANVLTF.

The table lists this clonotype with a few counts. The chain couples TRBV4-1 to TRBJ1-1; D gene ambiguous. V was trimmed by 0 bases and J by 5 bases, leaving 13 bases between them. Germline assignment: CDR1 MGHRA and CDR2 YSYEKL. This CDR3 comprises 15 residues. This CDR3 reads CASSQELRTGTEAFF. The CDR3 DNA reads TGCGCCAGCAGCCAAGAGTTACGGACTGGGACTGAAGCTTTCTTT.

This clonotype was picked up a small number of times. V gene TRBV20-1 combines with J gene TRBJ2-7; the match to TRBD1 covers 12 bases. CDR1 DFQATT and CDR2 SNEGSKA come from the germline V gene (reference sequence). Losses at the gene ends were 5 bases for V and 0 bases for J; bases not matched to a gene: 5. The CDR3 totals 15 residues. CDR3 sequence: CSAPLGQGASYEQYF. In nucleotides, the CDR3 is TGCAGTGCTCCCTTGGGACAGGGGGCCTCCTACGAGCAGTACTTC.

The table lists this clonotype with a few counts. In DNA, the CDR3 is TGTGCCAGCAGTTCGGGGACAGGTGGCTACACCTTC. This gives the protein CASSSGTGGYTF. This chain uses TRBV6-6 with TRBJ1-2; TRBD1 agrees at 8 bases. The germline gives CDR1 MNHNY, CDR2 SVGAGI (reference sequence). The CDR3 covers 12 residues. Trimming cost V 4 bases and J 7 bases; bases outside gene matches: 2.